This entry concerns a single T cell receptor (beta chain). The antigen remains undetermined. The sample belongs to a study of tumour-infiltrating T cells in Burkitt lymphoma. Study as a whole: All epidemiological Burkitt lymphoma subtypes were represented in the cohort. Productive clonality predicted overall and progression-free survival.

Sequenced by immunoSEQ multiplex PCR; TCRdb stores in-frame clones only, minus some. The table lists about 3,500 clones, 10% to 15% of them singletons. Trimming took 4 bases from V and 1 from J; bases not matched to a gene: 4. CDR1 is SGHTA and CDR2 is FQGNSA in the germline V gene. This CDR3 contains 15 residues. Overall study results and limits: Public clonotypes, several, appeared across numerous Burkitt lymphoma patients.

Specimen: tumor tissue. The origin of this receptor is a human donor with Burkitt lymphoma. The chain combines TRBV7-2 with TRBJ1-1, with TRBD1 matching over 9 bases. The CDR3 nucleotides read TGTGCCAGCAGCTGGATGGGACAGGGGAACACTGAAGCTTTCTTT. Residues: CASSWMGQGNTEAFF.